Listed below are T cell receptor beta chains from one sample, sequenced in a study of blood T cells in healthy people across ages. TCRdb called the 5' RACE reads again in MiXCR, with one record for every CDR3 protein. The sample has about 1,500,000 distinct CDR3 sequences; roughly 40% are singletons. The sequencing sample was made of blood. The receptors shown here come from a woman in her late teens or twenties in good health. CDR3s include the opening cysteine and the closing phenylalanine or tryptophan. The order of the fields is V gene, D gene, clone size, J gene, CDR3 protein, CDR3 DNA. A D gene is named only where the DNA matches it firmly. The size field is filled for only some rows; it gives once, few, many or a size class.

V: TRBV28
D: TRBD2
size: -
J: TRBJ2-1
CDR3: CASSFGLAGPDEQFF
DNA: TGTGCCAGCAGTTTCGGACTAGCGGGGCCGGATGAGCAGTTCTTC

V: TRBV28
D: -
size: few
J: TRBJ2-1
CDR3: CASRLWGQGNEQFF
DNA: TGTGCCAGCAGGCTGTGGGGCCAGGGGAATGAGCAGTTCTTC

V: TRBV6-2/TRBV6-3
D: -
size: few
J: TRBJ2-3
CDR3: CASSSVDTQYF
DNA: TGTGCCAGCAGCTCCGTAGATACGCAGTATTTT

V: TRBV20-1
D: -
size: once
J: TRBJ1-4
CDR3: CSASGPGVHEKLFF
DNA: TGCAGTGCCTCGGGACCTGGGGTTCATGAAAAACTGTTTTTT

V: TRBV19
D: -
size: -
J: TRBJ1-5
CDR3: CASAGGLNQPQHF
DNA: TGTGCCAGCGCCGGGGGGCTAAATCAGCCCCAGCATTTT

V: TRBV10-3
D: TRBD2
size: -
J: TRBJ2-5
CDR3: CAISAPGLGDQETQYF
DNA: TGTGCCATCAGTGCCCCGGGACTAGGGGACCAAGAGACCCAGTACTTC

V: TRBV5-1
D: -
size: -
J: TRBJ2-5
CDR3: CANSLDDSQETQYF
DNA: TGCGCCAACAGCTTGGACGACAGTCAAGAGACCCAGTACTTC

V: TRBV30
D: -
size: -
J: TRBJ1-2
CDR3: CAWRGLPNYGYTF
DNA: TGTGCCTGGAGGGGGCTCCCTAACTATGGCTACACCTTC

V: TRBV2
D: -
size: -
J: TRBJ1-2
CDR3: CASSNLGGPGSYGYTF
DNA: TGTGCCAGCAGCAATTTAGGGGGGCCCGGGAGTTATGGCTACACCTTC

V: TRBV4-2
D: TRBD2
size: many
J: TRBJ2-7
CDR3: CASSQNSPSGPYEQYF
DNA: TGTGCCAGCAGCCAAAATTCTCCTAGCGGACCCTACGAGCAGTACTTC